This T cell receptor beta chain was recovered during a study of CD8+CD57+ T cells in acquired aplastic anemia. TCR beta VDJ and CDR3 were profiled, and genomic DNA was the template. Each CDR3 protein is one row after TCRdb ran MiXCR on the reads. Among hundreds of thousands of distinct CDR3 sequences listed, under 60% were seen once. CDR3 length: 13 amino acids. Germline V gene sequence: CDR1 MGHDK, CDR2 SYGVNS. This clonotype was seen many times. A read error may account for a junction end that differs from germline. Only patients with CD8+CD57+ cell expansion on flow cytometry were chosen for sequencing.

This TCR came from a human donor with aplastic anemia. The source material was sorted CD4+, CD8+, or CD8+CD57+ T cells (not recorded which) from PBMCs. The chain has TRBV25-1 and TRBJ2-7; the match to TRBD1 covers 7 bases. The CDR3 nucleotides are TGTGCCAGCAGTACAGGGGAACGTAGGCGATTGGTCTTC. This codes for CASSTGERRRLVF.